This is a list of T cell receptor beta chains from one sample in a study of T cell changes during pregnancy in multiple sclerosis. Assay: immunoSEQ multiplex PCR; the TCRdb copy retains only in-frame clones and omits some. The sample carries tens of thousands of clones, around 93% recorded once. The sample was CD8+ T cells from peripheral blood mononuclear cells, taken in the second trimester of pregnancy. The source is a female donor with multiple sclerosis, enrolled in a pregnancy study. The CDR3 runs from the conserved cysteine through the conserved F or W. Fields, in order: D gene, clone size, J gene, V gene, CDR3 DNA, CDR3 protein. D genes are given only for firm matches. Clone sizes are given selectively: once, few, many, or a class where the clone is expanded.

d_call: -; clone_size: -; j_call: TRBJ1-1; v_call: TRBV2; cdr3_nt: TGTGCCAAAACAGGGTTGAAGGCTGAAGCTTTCTTT; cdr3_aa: CAKTGLKAEAFF
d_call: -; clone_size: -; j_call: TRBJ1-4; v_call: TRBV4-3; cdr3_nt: TGCGCCAGCAGCCAAGATAGCACAGGCGGCGGTGAAAAACTGTTTTTT; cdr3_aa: CASSQDSTGGGEKLFF
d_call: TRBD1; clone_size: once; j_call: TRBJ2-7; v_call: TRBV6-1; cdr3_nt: TGTGCCAGCAGTGAATACGGCGGACAGGGGTACTCCTACGAGCAGTACTTC; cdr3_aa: CASSEYGGQGYSYEQYF
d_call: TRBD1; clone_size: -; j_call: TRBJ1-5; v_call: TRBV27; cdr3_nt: TGTGCCAGCAGTTTATCAGCAGGGGGCTATCAGCCCCAGCATTTT; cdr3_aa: CASSLSAGGYQPQHF
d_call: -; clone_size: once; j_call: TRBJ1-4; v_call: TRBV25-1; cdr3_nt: TGTGCCAGCAGTGATGTTACAGTAATGGAAAAACTGTTTTTT; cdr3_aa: CASSDVTVMEKLFF
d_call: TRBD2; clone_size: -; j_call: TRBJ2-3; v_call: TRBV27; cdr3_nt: TGTGCCAGCCGAAGCGGGGGGGTAACAGATACGCAGTATTTT; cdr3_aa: CASRSGGVTDTQYF
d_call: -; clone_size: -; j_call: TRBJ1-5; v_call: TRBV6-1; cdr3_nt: TGTGCCAGCAGTGAACGACAGTACAATCAGCCCCAGCATTTT; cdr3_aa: CASSERQYNQPQHF
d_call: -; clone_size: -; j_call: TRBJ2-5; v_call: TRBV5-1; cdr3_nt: TGCGCCAGCAGCTTGTCGTTCCAAGAGACCCAGTACTTC; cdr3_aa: CASSLSFQETQYF
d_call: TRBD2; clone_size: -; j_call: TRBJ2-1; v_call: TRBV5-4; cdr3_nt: TGTGCCAGCAGCTTGGAAGGACTAGCGGGCCCAGGAAATGAGCAGTTCTTC; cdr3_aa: CASSLEGLAGPGNEQFF
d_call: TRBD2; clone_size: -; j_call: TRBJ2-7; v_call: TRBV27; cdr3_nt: TGTGCCAGCAGACGCAAATGGGGACTAGCGGGAATCCCCTCTGACTACGAGCAGTACTTC; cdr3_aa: CASRRKWGLAGIPSDYEQYF
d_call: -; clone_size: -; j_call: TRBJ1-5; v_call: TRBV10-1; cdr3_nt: TGCGCCAGCAGTGAGTTAGGGGCTCGCAATCAGCCCCAGCATTTT; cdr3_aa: CASSELGARNQPQHF
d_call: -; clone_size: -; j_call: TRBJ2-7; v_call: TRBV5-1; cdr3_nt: TGCGCCAGCAGCTTGGGACACACCAGTTACGAGCAGTACTTC; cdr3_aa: CASSLGHTSYEQYF
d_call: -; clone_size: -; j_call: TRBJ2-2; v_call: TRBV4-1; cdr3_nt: TGCGCCAGCAGCCAAGAACCGATTGACAGGTTCGCCGGGGAGCTGTTTTTT; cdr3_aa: CASSQEPIDRFAGELFF
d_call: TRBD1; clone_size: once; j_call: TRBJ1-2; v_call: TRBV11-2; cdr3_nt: TGTGCCAGCAGCTTACGGGACAGGGAAGAATATGGCTACACCTTC; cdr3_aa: CASSLRDREEYGYTF
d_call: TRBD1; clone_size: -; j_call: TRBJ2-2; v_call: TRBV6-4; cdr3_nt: TGTGCCAGCAGTGCGGGACAGGGGACCGGGGAGCTGTTTTTT; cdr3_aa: CASSAGQGTGELFF
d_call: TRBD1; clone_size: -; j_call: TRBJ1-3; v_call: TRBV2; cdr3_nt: TGTGCCAGCAGTGAGGCAGGGGGCACAGGAAACACCATATATTTT; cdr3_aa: CASSEAGGTGNTIYF
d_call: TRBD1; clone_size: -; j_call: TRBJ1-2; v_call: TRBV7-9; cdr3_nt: TGTGCCAGCAGCTGGGACAGGGACTACTATGGCTACACCTTC; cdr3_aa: CASSWDRDYYGYTF
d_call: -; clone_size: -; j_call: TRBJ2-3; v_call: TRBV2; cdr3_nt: TGTGCCAGCAGATCCGACAGATCTAGCACAGATACGCAGTATTTT; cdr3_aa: CASRSDRSSTDTQYF